This paragraph reports one T cell receptor beta chain. Vbeta (60) and Jbeta (13) primers were used in the PCR. Here immunoSEQ multiplex PCR was the method, and the copy in TCRdb shows in-frame clones only, minus some. There are around 150,000 clones in the sample; about 74% occur only once, and 2.5% to 3.5% lies in the top ten. This specimen belongs to a study of cytomegalovirus exposure and HLA in healthy donors. Trimming stripped 5 bases from V and 7 bases from J, with 10 bases between. Germline V gives CDR1 MNHNS, CDR2 SASEGT. The CDR3 consists of 12 residues. This chain connects TRBV6-1 to TRBJ2-3; D possibly corresponds to TRBD2 (5 bases). This receptor was identified in a man in his forties in good health and CMV-seronegative. The sequenced sample consisted of PBMCs. The CDR3 coding sequence is TGTGCCAGCAGTAGGCGGAGGTATACGCAGTATTTT. Its protein is CASSRRRYTQYF.